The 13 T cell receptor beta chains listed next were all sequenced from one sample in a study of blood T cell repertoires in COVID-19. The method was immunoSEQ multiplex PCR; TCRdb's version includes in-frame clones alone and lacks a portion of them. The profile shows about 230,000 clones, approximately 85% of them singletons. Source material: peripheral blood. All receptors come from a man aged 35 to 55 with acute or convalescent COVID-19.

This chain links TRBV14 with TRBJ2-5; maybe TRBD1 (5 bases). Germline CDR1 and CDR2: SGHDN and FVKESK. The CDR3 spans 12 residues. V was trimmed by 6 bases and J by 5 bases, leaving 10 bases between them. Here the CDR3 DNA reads TGTGCCAGCAGTCCAGGGTTGGAGACCCAGTACTTC. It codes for CASSPGLETQYF.

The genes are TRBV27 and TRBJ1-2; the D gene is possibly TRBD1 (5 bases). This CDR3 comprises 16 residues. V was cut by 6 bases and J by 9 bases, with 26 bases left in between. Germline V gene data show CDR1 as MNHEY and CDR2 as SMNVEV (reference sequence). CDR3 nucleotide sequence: TGTGCCAGCAGACAACTCACCGGGACGGGAGTATTTAGCTACACCTTC. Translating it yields CASRQLTGTGVFSYTF.

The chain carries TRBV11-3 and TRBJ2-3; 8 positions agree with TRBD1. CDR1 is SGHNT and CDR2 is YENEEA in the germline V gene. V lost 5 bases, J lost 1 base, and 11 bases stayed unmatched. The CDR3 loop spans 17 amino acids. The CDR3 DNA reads TGTGCCAGCAGCCACTACACGGACAGGGCGGGCACAGATACGCAGTATTTT. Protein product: CASSHYTDRAGTDTQYF.

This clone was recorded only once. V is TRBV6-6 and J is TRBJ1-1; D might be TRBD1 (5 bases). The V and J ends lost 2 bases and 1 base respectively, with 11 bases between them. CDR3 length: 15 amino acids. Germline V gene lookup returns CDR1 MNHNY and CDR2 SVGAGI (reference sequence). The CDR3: CASSYGAGRNTEAFF. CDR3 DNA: TGTGCCAGCAGTTACGGGGCAGGCAGGAACACTGAAGCTTTCTTT.

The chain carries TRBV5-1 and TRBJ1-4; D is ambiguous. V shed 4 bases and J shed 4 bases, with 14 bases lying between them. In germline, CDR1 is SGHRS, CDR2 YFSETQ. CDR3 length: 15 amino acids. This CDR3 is CASSPRQGYNEKLFF. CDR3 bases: TGCGCCAGCAGCCCACGACAAGGCTATAATGAAAAACTGTTTTTT.

The CDR3 sequence is CASSYSQGKMDYGYTF. The DNA of the CDR3 is TGTGCCAGCAGTTACTCCCAGGGAAAAATGGACTATGGCTACACCTTC. This chain joins TRBV6-5 and TRBJ1-2; weak D call: TRBD1 (5 bases). Trimming removed 0 bases at V and 3 bases at J, with 14 bases between. CDR3 length: 16 amino acids. Germline V gene data show CDR1 as MNHEY and CDR2 as SVGAGI.

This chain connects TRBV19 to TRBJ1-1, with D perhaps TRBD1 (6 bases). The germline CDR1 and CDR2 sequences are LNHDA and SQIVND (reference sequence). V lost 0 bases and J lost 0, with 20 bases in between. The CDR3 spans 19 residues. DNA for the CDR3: TGTGCCAGTAGTATAGATCTTTTTGGGACACCGGTGGTGAACACTGAAGCTTTCTTT. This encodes CASSIDLFGTPVVNTEAFF.

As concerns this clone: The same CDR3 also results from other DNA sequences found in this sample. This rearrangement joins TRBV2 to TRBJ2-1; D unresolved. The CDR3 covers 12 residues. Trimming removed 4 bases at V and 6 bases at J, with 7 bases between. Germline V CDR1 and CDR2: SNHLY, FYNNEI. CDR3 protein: CASSGLVNEQFF. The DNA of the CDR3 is TGTGCCAGCAGTGGTCTAGTCAATGAGCAGTTCTTC.

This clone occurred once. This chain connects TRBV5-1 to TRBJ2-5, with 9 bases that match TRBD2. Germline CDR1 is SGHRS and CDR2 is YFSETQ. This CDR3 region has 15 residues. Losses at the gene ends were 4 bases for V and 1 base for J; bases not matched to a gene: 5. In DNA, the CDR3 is TGCGCCAGCAGCCCGCAACTAGCGGGCCAAGAGACCCAGTACTTC. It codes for CASSPQLAGQETQYF. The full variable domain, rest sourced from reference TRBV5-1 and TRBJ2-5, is KAGVTQTPRYLIKTRGQQVTLSCSPISGHRSVSWYQQTPGQGLQFLFEYFSETQRNKGNFPGRFSGRQFSNSRSEMNVSTLELGDSALYLCASSPQLAGQETQYFGPGTRLLVL.

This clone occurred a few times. The CDR3 loop reads CASRSEGDRESEAFF. The CDR3 nucleotides read TGTGCAAGTCGCTCGGAAGGGGACAGGGAGAGTGAAGCTTTCTTT. This chain joins TRBV12-2 and TRBJ1-1; the table gives TRBD1 as D, unverified against the DNA. TRBV12-2 is given as a pseudogene. This CDR3 is 15 amino acids long.

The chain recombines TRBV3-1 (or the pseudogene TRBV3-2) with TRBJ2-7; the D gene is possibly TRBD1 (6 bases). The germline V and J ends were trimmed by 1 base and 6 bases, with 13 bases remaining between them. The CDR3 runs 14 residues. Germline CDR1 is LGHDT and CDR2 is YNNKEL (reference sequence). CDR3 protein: CASSQGLQGSEQYF. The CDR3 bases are TGTGCCAGCAGCCAAGGATTACAGGGAAGCGAGCAGTACTTC.

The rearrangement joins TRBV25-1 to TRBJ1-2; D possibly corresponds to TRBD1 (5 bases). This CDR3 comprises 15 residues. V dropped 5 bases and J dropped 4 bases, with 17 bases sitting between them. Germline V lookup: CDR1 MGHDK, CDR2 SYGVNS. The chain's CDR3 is CASSSARDWGYGYTF. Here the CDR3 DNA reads TGTGCCAGCAGTTCCGCCCGGGACTGGGGCTATGGCTACACCTTC.

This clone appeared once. The DNA of the CDR3 is TGTGCCAGCAGCCAAGGGGACAGAAGGAACACTGAAGCTTTCTTT. The encoded protein is CASSQGDRRNTEAFF. This rearrangement joins TRBV7-9 to TRBJ1-1; TRBD1 matches at 7 bases. The CDR3 has 15 amino acids. V lost 5 bases, J lost 1 base, and 7 bases stayed unmatched. Germline V gene sequence: CDR1 SEHNR, CDR2 FQNEAQ (reference sequence).